These T cell receptor beta chains were read from a single sample in a study of cytomegalovirus exposure and HLA in healthy donors. The repertoire was sequenced with immunoSEQ multiplex PCR; TCRdb's copy has only in-frame clones and lacks some. The sample has under 200,000 clones, roughly 73% seen once. The sample consisted of PBMCs. The receptors originated from a woman aged 40 to 49 in good health and CMV-seropositive. The conserved cysteine and the conserved F or W are not part of the CDR3 here.

V	J	length	CDR3
TRBV7-9	TRBJ2-2	12	ARRASDVTGELF
TRBV28	TRBJ1-2	12	ASSPIPGYYGYT
TRBV6-6	TRBJ1-1	11	ATSTRENTEAF
TRBV19	TRBJ1-5	14	ASRGAGSNGNQPQH
TRBV7-8	TRBJ1-5	12	ASSLGGGRQPQH
TRBV4-3	TRBJ2-1	19	ASSQDGPRGPSGGSYNEQF
TRBV29-1	TRBJ1-1	14	SSPGTGPNMNTEAF
TRBV18	TRBJ1-6	12	ASSPGTTNSPLH
TRBV6-6	TRBJ2-5	11	ASRLAYQETQY
TRBV28	TRBJ1-5	14	ASSPIWSRGNQPQH
TRBV28	TRBJ1-2	12	ASSSPGGWGGYT
TRBV19	TRBJ2-1	11	ASNSLGGQFQF
TRBV6-1	TRBJ1-4	12	ASRVDRGQEKLF
TRBV13	TRBJ1-1	13	ASSPGTLLGFEAF
TRBV6-6	TRBJ2-5	12	ASSYSRGQETQY
TRBV4-1	TRBJ2-3	13	ASSPGLAFTDTQY
TRBV18	TRBJ2-5	15	ASSPPRDRGPAETQY
TRBV7-9	TRBJ2-1	13	ASSFSGTGTYEQF
TRBV28	TRBJ2-7	14	ASSQLGGDTGYEQY
TRBV28	TRBJ2-1	12	ASSLAGALHEQF
TRBV25-1	TRBJ2-7	11	ASTGQGNGEQY
TRBV6-5	TRBJ2-7	12	ASMGGAGSYEQY
TRBV18	TRBJ2-7	12	ASSEGTGIGEQY
TRBV11-1	TRBJ2-1	12	ASSLDYRAGEQF
TRBV28	TRBJ1-4	13	ASKSPQGGTEKLF
TRBV12-1	TRBJ2-4	14	ASTLGPLSAKNIQY
TRBV9	TRBJ2-3	15	ASSVGFGSGIVDTQY
TRBV7-6	TRBJ2-2	11	ASSLDQAGELF